These T cell receptor beta chains were read from a single sample in a study of T cell clonotyping in hematopoietic cell transplantation. The protocol was immunoSEQ multiplex PCR, while the TCRdb copy is restricted to in-frame clones and leaves out a portion. The profile shows about 5,700 clones, about 30% of them singletons. The sample was peripheral blood mononuclear cells, taken 180 days after allogeneic stem cell transplant. The source is a male patient aged 40 to 50 who had an allogeneic stem cell transplant from an unrelated donor, so the T cells may come from the graft donor. Some clones in this sample may be carry-over from other donors' samples. The CDR3 runs from the conserved cysteine through the conserved F or W. The D gene is left open where the match is weak. Only part of the rows carry a size: once, few, many, or a class if the clone is expanded.

D	length	J	size	V	CDR3	DNA
TRBD2	15	TRBJ2-7	large	TRBV5-6	CASSRDRGTRNEQYF	TGTGCCAGCAGCCGGGACCGAGGGACTAGAAACGAGCAGTACTTC
TRBD1	12	TRBJ1-4	-	TRBV6-5	CASRTGVEKLFF	TGTGCCAGCAGGACAGGGGTTGAAAAACTGTTTTTT
TRBD1	14	TRBJ1-3	few	TRBV5-4	CASSFDREANTIYF	TGTGCCAGCAGCTTTGACAGGGAGGCCAACACCATATATTTT
-	11	TRBJ2-7	few	TRBV6-1	CASSVVHEQYF	TGTGCCAGCAGTGTTGTACACGAGCAGTACTTC
-	16	TRBJ2-7	few	TRBV27	CASSPQTWGSSYEQYF	TGTGCCAGCAGTCCTCAAACGTGGGGGAGCTCCTACGAGCAGTACTTC
TRBD2	16	TRBJ2-5	-	TRBV2	CASSATRLAGSETQYF	TGTGCCAGCAGCGCTACCCGACTAGCGGGTTCGGAGACCCAGTACTTC
-	13	TRBJ1-5	-	TRBV14	CASSQGPYQPQHF	TGTGCCAGCAGCCAAGGACCGTATCAGCCCCAGCATTTT
-	12	TRBJ2-5	-	TRBV6-1	CASRFDGETQYF	TGTGCCAGCAGGTTCGATGGGGAGACCCAGTACTTC
TRBD1	14	TRBJ1-4	few	TRBV6-6	CASSSGQGDEKLFF	TGTGCCAGCAGCTCGGGACAGGGAGATGAAAAACTGTTTTTT
-	15	TRBJ2-2	-	TRBV14	CASSQGSYPVGELFF	TGTGCCAGCAGCCAAGGTTCCTACCCTGTTGGAGAGCTGTTTTTT
-	14	TRBJ2-3	few	TRBV30	CAWGTAGNRDTQYF	TGTGCCTGGGGGACGGCGGGCAATCGAGATACGCAGTATTTT
TRBD1	15	TRBJ2-3	few	TRBV30	CAWDTGGTSTDTQYF	TGTGCCTGGGACACAGGGGGCACGAGCACAGATACGCAGTATTTT
TRBD1	12	TRBJ2-7	few	TRBV29-1	CSASGQGDEQYF	TGCAGCGCCTCGGGACAGGGGGACGAGCAGTACTTC
TRBD1	14	TRBJ2-7	-	TRBV5-6	CASSPEQGRREQYF	TGTGCCAGCAGCCCTGAACAGGGGCGCCGCGAGCAGTACTTC
TRBD2	15	TRBJ2-7	-	TRBV30	CAWSYLAGTSYEQYF	TGTGCCTGGAGTTACTTAGCGGGGACGAGCTACGAGCAGTACTTC
TRBD1	11	TRBJ2-7	-	TRBV30	CALGQAYEQYF	TGTGCCTTGGGACAGGCCTACGAGCAGTACTTC
-	16	TRBJ1-5	-	TRBV6-6	CASSYSASNSNQPQHF	TGTGCCAGCAGTTACTCAGCTTCCAATAGCAATCAGCCCCAGCATTTT
-	17	TRBJ2-7	-	TRBV30	CAWSIARVRGFAVEQYF	TGTGCCTGGAGTATAGCGCGCGTTCGGGGATTTGCGGTGGAGCAGTACTTC
TRBD2	13	TRBJ2-1	-	TRBV29-1	CSVVAGRLEEQFF	TGCAGCGTCGTAGCCGGGAGGCTCGAAGAGCAGTTCTTC
TRBD1	14	TRBJ2-7	-	TRBV30	CAWSGDSLSYEQYF	TGTGCCTGGAGTGGGGACAGTCTCTCCTACGAGCAGTACTTC
-	12	TRBJ2-7	-	TRBV30	CAWSGRAYEQYF	TGTGCCTGGAGTGGCAGGGCCTACGAGCAGTACTTC
-	14	TRBJ1-5	-	TRBV19	CATKASQSNQPQHF	TGTGCCACTAAGGCCAGTCAGAGCAATCAGCCCCAGCATTTT
-	17	TRBJ2-3	few	TRBV4-1	CASSHRFPQGSGDTQYF	TGCGCCAGCAGCCACCGATTCCCTCAGGGGTCAGGAGATACGCAGTATTTT